The rows below give T cell receptor beta chains drawn from one sample of a study of cytomegalovirus exposure and HLA in healthy donors. Sequencing used immunoSEQ multiplex PCR; TCRdb keeps in-frame clones, though not all of them. The sample holds about 130,000 clones, just under 80% seen once. The sequencing input was PBMCs. The receptor source for this set is a middle-aged woman in good health and CMV-seronegative. Both conserved end residues are part of each CDR3. A D gene is named only where the DNA matches it firmly.

v_gene: TRBV11-2; j_gene: TRBJ1-2; d_gene: TRBD1; CDR3nt: TGTGCCAGCCAAGAGGGGACAGTACAACATGGCTACACCTTC; CDR3aa: CASQEGTVQHGYTF
v_gene: TRBV11-2; j_gene: TRBJ2-7; d_gene: .; CDR3nt: TGTGCCAGCAGCTTAGGGTCGCGGCCCACAGGGAGGGACGAGCAGTACTTC; CDR3aa: CASSLGSRPTGRDEQYF
v_gene: TRBV15; j_gene: TRBJ2-7; d_gene: .; CDR3nt: TGTGCCACCAGCAGGGCGCAGGGGACCTACGAGCAGTACTTC; CDR3aa: CATSRAQGTYEQYF
v_gene: TRBV11-3; j_gene: TRBJ2-6; d_gene: .; CDR3nt: TGTGCCAGCAGCGTACCCCTGACAGGCTCGCATGGGGCCAACGTCCTGACTTTC; CDR3aa: CASSVPLTGSHGANVLTF
v_gene: TRBV28; j_gene: TRBJ2-2; d_gene: .; CDR3nt: TGTGCCAGCAGTTTAGGCCCCGGGGAGCTGTTTTTT; CDR3aa: CASSLGPGELFF
v_gene: TRBV11-2; j_gene: TRBJ2-1; d_gene: TRBD2; CDR3nt: TGTGCCAGTTGGGAGGGGAAAGATGAGCAGTTCTTC; CDR3aa: CASWEGKDEQFF
v_gene: TRBV6-5; j_gene: TRBJ1-2; d_gene: .; CDR3nt: TGTGCCAGCAGTTACCTGACGGGGGACTATGGCTACACCTTC; CDR3aa: CASSYLTGDYGYTF
v_gene: TRBV27; j_gene: TRBJ2-1; d_gene: TRBD2; CDR3nt: TGTGCCAGCAGTTTTTACAAGGGACTAGCGGGATACAATGAGCAGTTCTTC; CDR3aa: CASSFYKGLAGYNEQFF
v_gene: TRBV28; j_gene: TRBJ1-4; d_gene: .; CDR3nt: TGTGCCAGCAGGCGCCTGGGGGCATGGGAAAAACTGTTTTTT; CDR3aa: CASRRLGAWEKLFF
v_gene: TRBV15; j_gene: TRBJ1-1; d_gene: TRBD1; CDR3nt: TGTGCCACCAGCAGAGAGACAGGGATGAACACTGAAGCTTTCTTT; CDR3aa: CATSRETGMNTEAFF